This entry is about one TCR beta chain. This entry belongs to a study of blood T cell repertoires in COVID-19. Across the whole study: Whether acute or convalescent, the COVID-19 samples came from the United States, Italy and Spain. T cells, B-cell-depleted T cells, or PBMCs supplied cDNA or gDNA.

CDR1 and CDR2 from the germline V gene are SGHRS and YFSETQ. Trimming took 4 bases from V and 4 from J; bases not matched to a gene: 11. The CDR3 has 15 residues. Under the authors' procedure: The assay estimated nucleated cells by amplifying reference gene primers. The repertoire was sequenced with immunoSEQ multiplex PCR; TCRdb's copy has only in-frame clones and lacks some. That table furnishes V, J and clone size, whereas the DNA furnished D and trimming. The table shows about 170,000 clones, with 83% occurring only once. The sample comprised peripheral blood. This TCR derives from a woman aged 80 or over with acute or convalescent COVID-19. This chain joins TRBV5-1 and TRBJ2-7; 7 nucleotides line up with TRBD2. The CDR3 DNA is TGCGCCAGCAGCCCCGGAGGTAGCGGGCAGTACGAGCAGTACTTC. This gives the protein CASSPGGSGQYEQYF.